What follows describes a single TCR beta chain. Its target is unknown. The sample carries other DNA sequences with the same CDR3. This record comes from a study of shared clonotypes between healthy human individuals. An assay was performed, and its level was deep. Profiled with immunoSEQ multiplex PCR; TCRdb holds only in-frame clones, not every one. The top ten clones hold roughly 0.1% of a sample with hundreds of thousands of clones, about 95% of them seen once. Naive CD8 cells comprised CD45RO-negative, CCR7-positively selected cells, excluding terminally differentiated effector memory CD45RA+ cells. Free of recent acute infections or vaccinations, the donors were healthy HIV-negative adults. Findings and limits, study-wide: All-four-donor shared clonotypes had higher generation probabilities than non-shared clonotypes did. Generally, naive subsets (rather than memory subsets) showed larger estimated richness.

Trimming cost V 0 bases and J 1 base, with 8 bases left between them. Germline V gene data show CDR1 as SGDLS and CDR2 as YYNGEE. This CDR3 is 14 amino acids long. Sequencing used naive CD8+ T cells sorted from blood. The chain couples TRBV9 to TRBJ2-7; D is perhaps TRBD2 (6 bases). This TCR came from a woman in her twenties or thirties in good health. CDR3 DNA: TGTGCCAGCAGCGTAGGTAGCGGATCCTACGAGCAGTACTTC. As protein: CASSVGSGSYEQYF. The full variable domain, its missing parts supplied by reference TRBV9 and TRBJ2-7, is DSGVTQTPKHLITATGQRVTLRCSPRSGDLSVYWYQQSLDQGLQFLIQYYNGEERAKGNILERFSAQQFPDLHSELNLSSLELGDSALYFCASSVGSGSYEQYFGPGTRLTVT.